Presented here are 21 T cell receptor beta chains from one specimen sequenced in a study of cytomegalovirus exposure and HLA in healthy donors. It was with 60 Vbeta and 13 Jbeta primers that the PCR ran. Sequenced by immunoSEQ multiplex PCR; TCRdb stores in-frame clones only, minus some. The sample includes more than 110,000 clones, more than 75% of them seen just once. The sample comprised PBMCs. These TCRs come from a female donor in good health and CMV-seronegative.

The CDR3 nucleotides are TGTGCCAGCAGCTTGGGGCAGGGTTATGAGCAGTTCTTC. Its translation is CASSLGQGYEQFF. The chain recombines TRBV5-4 with TRBJ2-1, with D tentatively TRBD1 (5 bases). V lost 0 bases and J 8 bases, leaving 9 bases between the germline ends. This CDR3 has 13 amino acids. The germline gives CDR1 SGHNT, CDR2 YYREEE (reference sequence).

The rearrangement joins TRBV2 to TRBJ2-5; TRBD2 matches 7 bases. V gave up 5 bases and J gave up 1 base; unmatched junction bases: 1. CDR3 size: 13 residues. Germline values: CDR1 SNHLY, CDR2 FYNNEI. The CDR3 region is CASSRGGQETQYF. CDR3 nucleotides: TGTGCCAGCAGTCGCGGGGGCCAAGAGACCCAGTACTTC. Together with reference TRBV2 and TRBJ2-5, the CDR3 gives the full variable domain: EPEVTQTPSHQVTQMGQEVILRCVPISNHLYFYWYRQILGQKVEFLVSFYNNEISEKSEIFDDQFSVERPDGSNFTLKIRSTKLEDSAMYFCASSRGGQETQYFGPGTRLLVL.

This chain links TRBV7-8 with TRBJ2-3; D is uncertain. V was pared by 5 bases and J by 0 bases, with 9 bases between. CDR3 length: 14 amino acids. Germline V gene sequence: CDR1 SGHVS, CDR2 FQNEAQ. CDR3 in amino acids: CASSRHVSTDTQYF. CDR3 bases: TGTGCCAGCAGCCGACACGTTAGCACAGATACGCAGTATTTT.

The chain uses TRBV9 and TRBJ2-4, with 7 positions matching TRBD1. CDR1 and CDR2 (germline): SGDLS, YYNGEE. J lost 8 bases, V lost 0 bases, and 5 bases had no gene match. The CDR3 has 14 amino acids. CDR3 bases: TGTGCCAGCAGCGTAGGACCAGGGACAGACATTCAGTACTTC. Translating gives CASSVGPGTDIQYF.

The gene calls are TRBV14 and TRBJ2-7; tentative D call: TRBD1 (6 bases). Germline V lookup: CDR1 SGHDN, CDR2 FVKESK. The CDR3 runs to 15 residues. Trimming left V 4 bases short and J 2 bases short, with 15 bases between. CDR3 nucleotide sequence: TGTGCCAGCAGCCTACGACAGGTTAGGACCTACGAGCAGTACTTC. Encoded protein: CASSLRQVRTYEQYF. Supplemented by reference TRBV14 and TRBJ2-7, the full variable domain reads EAGVTQFPSHSVIEKGQTVTLRCDPISGHDNLYWYRRVMGKEIKFLLHFVKESKQDESGMPNNRFLAERTGGTYSTLKVQPAELEDSGVYFCASSLRQVRTYEQYFGPGTRLTVT.

This chain joins TRBV5-1 and TRBJ2-7, with a possible D match to TRBD2 (7 bases). The V end was cut by 4 bases, the J end by 5 bases, with 19 bases between. CDR1 is SGHRS and CDR2 is YFSETQ in the germline V gene. CDR3 size: 15 residues. This CDR3 reads CASSPLSGGLNEQYF. In DNA, the CDR3 is TGCGCCAGCAGCCCCTTATCGGGGGGCTTGAACGAGCAGTACTTC.

The gene calls are TRBV30 and TRBJ2-5, with no clear D. This CDR3 spans 13 amino acids. Trimming stripped 3 bases from V and 10 bases from J, with 18 bases between. Looked up from germline, CDR1 is GTSNPN and CDR2 is SVGIG (reference sequence). CDR3 in amino acids: CAWSHFTLYGQYF. The DNA for the CDR3 is TGTGCCTGGAGCCACTTCACCCTATATGGCCAGTACTTC. Combining the CDR3 with reference TRBV30 and TRBJ2-5 gives the whole variable domain SQTIHQWPATLVQPVGSPLSLECTVEGTSNPNLYWYRQAAGRGLQLLFYSVGIGQISSEVPQNLSASRPQDRQFILSSKKLLLSDSGFYLCAWSHFTLYGQYFGPGTRLLVL.

This clone was recorded only once. The rearrangement uses TRBV11-2 and TRBJ2-1, with D uncertain. Trimming left V 3 bases short and J 2 bases short, with 8 bases between. Germline-derived CDR1 and CDR2 are SGHAT and FQNNGV. This CDR3 spans 14 amino acids. CDR3 protein: CASSLSVPYNEQFF. CDR3 nucleotides: TGTGCCAGCAGCTTGAGCGTTCCCTACAATGAGCAGTTCTTC.

J is TRBJ2-5 and V is TRBV7-9, with 7 bases lining up with TRBD2. The J call is uncertain, as TRBJ2-7 better fits the DNA end. The length of the CDR3 is 13 residues. CDR1 and CDR2 from the germline V gene are SEHNR and FQNEAQ (reference sequence). The CDR3 protein is CASSPGGAYEQYF. CDR3 in DNA: TGTGCCAGCAGCCCGGGGGGAGCCTACGAGCAGTACTTC.

Here the CDR3 reads CASKGVGSPSEQYF. The DNA of the CDR3 is TGTGCCAGCAAAGGGGTCGGCAGCCCCTCCGAGCAGTACTTC. The rearrangement uses TRBV2 and TRBJ2-7; D is perhaps TRBD1 (5 bases). The V gene's germline CDR1 is SNHLY and CDR2 FYNNEI. The CDR3 loop spans 14 amino acids. V dropped 7 bases and J dropped 6 bases, with 19 bases sitting between them.

The chain links TRBV4-1 to TRBJ1-4, with 8 bases lining up with TRBD1. CDR1 is MGHRA and CDR2 is YSYEKL in the germline V gene. The CDR3 is 14 amino acids. Losses at the gene ends were 5 bases for V and 12 bases for J; bases not matched to a gene: 11. This CDR3 is CASSGGDRSWELFF. CDR3 nucleotide sequence: TGCGCCAGCAGCGGAGGGGACAGGTCGTGGGAACTGTTTTTT.

The J gene is TRBJ2-7, the V gene TRBV13, with D possibly being TRBD2 (6 bases). CDR3 length: 14 amino acids. Per the germline V gene, CDR1 is PRHDT and CDR2 is FYEKMQ (reference sequence). V was pared by 6 bases and J by 6 bases, with 18 bases between. The CDR3 loop is CASRTKGLAGEQYF. Here the CDR3 DNA reads TGTGCCAGCAGAACAAAGGGACTCGCGGGCGAGCAGTACTTC.

The J gene is TRBJ2-3, the V gene TRBV5-1; D not certain. From germline, CDR1 is SGHRS and CDR2 YFSETQ. The CDR3 totals 13 residues. With 7 bases removed from V and 5 bases from J, the gap between germline ends came to 14 bases. This chain's CDR3 is CASSTRPGDTQYF. The CDR3 nucleotides are TGCGCCAGCTCGACCCGACCGGGAGATACGCAGTATTTT.

The chain is built from TRBV28 and TRBJ2-5; perhaps TRBD2 as D (6 bases). CDR1 is MDHEN and CDR2 is SYDVKM in the germline V gene. V lost 5 bases and J 1 base, leaving 11 bases between the germline ends. This CDR3 region has 14 residues. The CDR3: CASSPLAFQETQYF. Written as DNA, the CDR3 is TGTGCCAGCAGTCCACTAGCTTTCCAAGAGACCCAGTACTTC.

This clone appeared once. The chain recombines TRBV11-2 with TRBJ1-4, with D perhaps TRBD1 (5 bases). The CDR3 extends over 15 amino acids. CDR1 SGHAT and CDR2 FQNNGV come from the germline V gene. Deletions cut 3 bases from V and 7 bases from J, with 15 bases between. CDR3 sequence reads: CASSLGPGNSEKLFF. The CDR3 DNA reads TGTGCCAGCAGCTTGGGGCCAGGTAACAGTGAAAAACTGTTTTTT.

The chain joins TRBV30 to TRBJ2-7, with D perhaps matching TRBD2 (5 bases). The CDR3 is 14 amino acids. CDR1 is GTSNPN, CDR2 SVGIG, per germline (reference sequence). V was cut by 5 bases and J by 6 bases, with 20 bases left in between. CDR3 sequence reads: CAWGGPRGFGEQYF. DNA for the CDR3: TGTGCCTGGGGCGGACCACGGGGATTCGGCGAGCAGTACTTC.

This rearrangement joins TRBV18 to TRBJ1-5; D is perhaps TRBD1 (5 bases). The CDR3 runs 16 residues. Trimming removed 1 base at V and 6 bases at J, with 16 bases between. Germline values: CDR1 KGHSH, CDR2 LQKENI. This chain's CDR3 is CASSPLSGPQGQPQHF. The DNA for the CDR3 is TGTGCCAGCTCACCACTGTCGGGCCCCCAGGGTCAGCCCCAGCATTTT.

The CDR3 DNA is TGTGCCATCAGGTCCAGCGATCGGGAGCAGTACTTC. This encodes CAIRSSDREQYF. This rearrangement joins TRBV10-3 to TRBJ2-7, with unresolved D. The V and J ends lost 6 bases and 7 bases respectively, with 13 bases between them. Germline CDR1 reads ENHRY; CDR2 reads SYGVKD. CDR3 length: 12 amino acids.

The chain links TRBV7-9 to TRBJ2-1; possible D gene TRBD1, 6 bases. V was cut by 5 bases and J by 7 bases, with 12 bases left in between. The germline V gene encodes CDR1 SEHNR and CDR2 FQNEAQ (reference sequence). This CDR3 has 13 amino acids. CDR3 DNA sequence: TGTGCCAGCAGCCCACAGGGTTGGAATGAGCAGTTCTTC. Translating it yields CASSPQGWNEQFF.

The V and J genes are TRBV9 and TRBJ2-3, with 10 nucleotides matching TRBD2. J was trimmed by 2 bases and V by 2 bases; bases with no gene match: 5. There are 16 residues in the CDR3. CDR1 is SGDLS and CDR2 is YYNGEE in the germline V gene. The CDR3 loop is CASSVLAGAITDTQYF. DNA for the CDR3: TGTGCCAGCAGCGTTCTAGCGGGGGCGATCACAGATACGCAGTATTTT.

The chain links TRBV5-4 to TRBJ1-1; weak D call: TRBD1 (5 bases). The germline gives CDR1 SGHNT, CDR2 YYREEE (reference sequence). The V and J ends lost 2 bases and 6 bases respectively, with 20 bases between them. The CDR3 length is 16 residues. CDR3 in amino acids: CASSLGRTRREAEAFF. In DNA, the CDR3 is TGTGCCAGCAGCTTAGGTCGGACAAGGAGGGAAGCTGAAGCTTTCTTT.